This is a list of T cell receptor beta chains from one sample in a study of T cell responses to AZD1222 COVID-19 vaccine. The table came from immunoSEQ multiplex PCR; TCRdb's copy has only in-frame clones and leaves some out. The data show more than 110,000 clones, 88% seen once. Sequencing used peripheral blood, obtained 28 days after the second AZD1222 dose. The receptors derive from an adult who received the AZD1222 COVID-19 vaccine. The CDR3 runs from the conserved cysteine through the conserved F or W. D genes are given only for firm matches. Expanded clones get a size class; other rows say once, few or many, or leave the size out.

cdr3_nt: TGTGCCAGCAGTTACGATGGCCGGCGGCGGGGACTAAACACTGAAGCTTTCTTT
cdr3_aa: CASSYDGRRRGLNTEAFF
d_call: NA
v_call: TRBV6-2/TRBV6-3
clone_size: NA
j_call: TRBJ1-1

cdr3_nt: TGTGCCACTTCGGACAGACTAAATGAAAAACTGTTTTTT
cdr3_aa: CATSDRLNEKLFF
d_call: NA
v_call: TRBV19
clone_size: NA
j_call: TRBJ1-4

cdr3_nt: TGTGCCAGCGGGCTGACCGGGGAGCTGTTTTTT
cdr3_aa: CASGLTGELFF
d_call: NA
v_call: TRBV27
clone_size: NA
j_call: TRBJ2-2

cdr3_nt: TGTGCCAGCAGTAGACCTGCAACTAATGAAAAACTGTTTTTT
cdr3_aa: CASSRPATNEKLFF
d_call: NA
v_call: TRBV7-9
clone_size: NA
j_call: TRBJ1-4

cdr3_nt: TGTGCCAGCAGGTCCCCAGGTTTTGGGAATACAGATACGCAGTATTTT
cdr3_aa: CASRSPGFGNTDTQYF
d_call: NA
v_call: TRBV7-2
clone_size: NA
j_call: TRBJ2-3

cdr3_nt: TGTGCCAGTAGTATACGAGACAGGGGTTTGCATTTT
cdr3_aa: CASSIRDRGLHF
d_call: TRBD1
v_call: TRBV19
clone_size: NA
j_call: TRBJ1-5

cdr3_nt: TGTGCCAGCAGTCTCTCTTTGAGGGGGGCTGAAGCTTTCTTT
cdr3_aa: CASSLSLRGAEAFF
d_call: NA
v_call: TRBV6-6
clone_size: NA
j_call: TRBJ1-1

cdr3_nt: TGTGCCAGTTCTGACAGGATGAACACTGAAGCTTTCTTT
cdr3_aa: CASSDRMNTEAFF
d_call: NA
v_call: TRBV19
clone_size: NA
j_call: TRBJ1-1

cdr3_nt: TGTGCCAGCAGCTTAAACAGAGTAATCGGGGAGCTGTTTTTT
cdr3_aa: CASSLNRVIGELFF
d_call: NA
v_call: TRBV4-2
clone_size: NA
j_call: TRBJ2-2

cdr3_nt: TGTGCCAGCGCCACCTATCAGCCCCAGCATTTT
cdr3_aa: CASATYQPQHF
d_call: NA
v_call: TRBV28
clone_size: once
j_call: TRBJ1-5

cdr3_nt: TGTGCCAGTAGTATCTGGGGACAGTACGAGCAGTACTTC
cdr3_aa: CASSIWGQYEQYF
d_call: TRBD1
v_call: TRBV19
clone_size: NA
j_call: TRBJ2-7

cdr3_nt: TGTGCCAGCAGTTCCCCGGGACAAGGACCCCTCCACTTT
cdr3_aa: CASSSPGQGPLHF
d_call: NA
v_call: TRBV28
clone_size: NA
j_call: TRBJ1-6

cdr3_nt: TGCAGCGCCGAGCGGGATAACACCATATATTTT
cdr3_aa: CSAERDNTIYF
d_call: NA
v_call: TRBV29-1
clone_size: NA
j_call: TRBJ1-3

cdr3_nt: TGTGCCAGCAGCTCCCGGGCGCTGAACACTGAAGCTTTCTTT
cdr3_aa: CASSSRALNTEAFF
d_call: NA
v_call: TRBV7-9
clone_size: NA
j_call: TRBJ1-1

cdr3_nt: TGCGCCAGCAGTCGACATAACGGGCCGAACACTGAAGCTTTCTTT
cdr3_aa: CASSRHNGPNTEAFF
d_call: NA
v_call: TRBV5-1
clone_size: NA
j_call: TRBJ1-1

cdr3_nt: TGTGCCAGCAGTTACTCAGGGTTGGTGGATCAGCCCCAGCATTTT
cdr3_aa: CASSYSGLVDQPQHF
d_call: NA
v_call: TRBV6-5
clone_size: NA
j_call: TRBJ1-5

cdr3_nt: TGTGCCAGCAGCCAAGTTGGAGGGAGAGAGACCCAGTACTTC
cdr3_aa: CASSQVGGRETQYF
d_call: NA
v_call: TRBV3-1/TRBV3-2
clone_size: once
j_call: TRBJ2-5

cdr3_nt: TGTGCCAGCAGCTTGGGAAATCCACCCTACGAGCAGTACTTC
cdr3_aa: CASSLGNPPYEQYF
d_call: NA
v_call: TRBV5-4
clone_size: NA
j_call: TRBJ2-7

cdr3_nt: TGCGCCAGCAGCCAAAACCCCCCTACCGGGACAGGGAGACTAGAGACCCAGTACTTC
cdr3_aa: CASSQNPPTGTGRLETQYF
d_call: TRBD1
v_call: TRBV4-3
clone_size: NA
j_call: TRBJ2-5

cdr3_nt: TGCGCCAGCAGCGTAGACAGCTACGAGCAGTACTTC
cdr3_aa: CASSVDSYEQYF
d_call: NA
v_call: TRBV5-1
clone_size: NA
j_call: TRBJ2-7

cdr3_nt: TGTGCCAGCAGCTCCGGGGCAGTAGGAAAACTGTTTTTT
cdr3_aa: CASSSGAVGKLFF
d_call: NA
v_call: TRBV9
clone_size: NA
j_call: TRBJ1-4

cdr3_nt: TGTGCCAGTAGTATACGCACAGGGGCCGCTGTCCTATCCGACGAGCAGTACTTC
cdr3_aa: CASSIRTGAAVLSDEQYF
d_call: TRBD1
v_call: TRBV19
clone_size: NA
j_call: TRBJ2-7

cdr3_nt: TGTGCCAGCAGCCAAGCCCTTGGGGCCAACGTCCTGACTTTC
cdr3_aa: CASSQALGANVLTF
d_call: NA
v_call: TRBV9
clone_size: NA
j_call: TRBJ2-6

cdr3_nt: TGTGCCAGCAGTGAAGCGTGGGGGGAATCGAACGAGCAGTACTTC
cdr3_aa: CASSEAWGESNEQYF
d_call: NA
v_call: TRBV2
clone_size: NA
j_call: TRBJ2-7

cdr3_nt: TGTGCCACCAGTGATTTTGCGGGAGGGGGAACGGATGAGCAGTTCTTC
cdr3_aa: CATSDFAGGGTDEQFF
d_call: TRBD2
v_call: TRBV24-1
clone_size: NA
j_call: TRBJ2-1

cdr3_nt: TGTGCCAGCAGTACGGGGGAGTGGGAGACCCAGTACTTC
cdr3_aa: CASSTGEWETQYF
d_call: NA
v_call: TRBV11-2
clone_size: NA
j_call: TRBJ2-5

cdr3_nt: TGTGCCAGCAGTGAAGGGACTAGCGGTTACGAGCAGTACTTC
cdr3_aa: CASSEGTSGYEQYF
d_call: TRBD2
v_call: TRBV25-1
clone_size: NA
j_call: TRBJ2-7

cdr3_nt: TGTGCCAGCAGTTTAAGCAGGGAGTACACCTTC
cdr3_aa: CASSLSREYTF
d_call: NA
v_call: TRBV28
clone_size: NA
j_call: TRBJ1-2

cdr3_nt: TGTGCCACCCCCCGTTATGGGGAGCATGAAAAACTGTTTTTT
cdr3_aa: CATPRYGEHEKLFF
d_call: NA
v_call: TRBV28
clone_size: NA
j_call: TRBJ1-4

cdr3_nt: TGTGCCAGCGGTTTAAACGTGAACACTGAAGCTTTCTTT
cdr3_aa: CASGLNVNTEAFF
d_call: NA
v_call: TRBV2
clone_size: NA
j_call: TRBJ1-1

cdr3_nt: TGTGCCAGCAGCCAAAGACAGCTACTCTATAATTCACCCCTCCACTTT
cdr3_aa: CASSQRQLLYNSPLHF
d_call: NA
v_call: TRBV4-2
clone_size: NA
j_call: TRBJ1-6

cdr3_nt: TGTGCCAGCAGTCCTCGCCATGGGTCACCCCTCCACTTT
cdr3_aa: CASSPRHGSPLHF
d_call: NA
v_call: TRBV12-3/TRBV12-4
clone_size: NA
j_call: TRBJ1-6

cdr3_nt: TGTGCCAGCAGGGGGACAGGGACCTCCTATGGCTACACCTTC
cdr3_aa: CASRGTGTSYGYTF
d_call: TRBD1
v_call: TRBV6-5
clone_size: NA
j_call: TRBJ1-2

cdr3_nt: TGCGCCAGCAGCTTGACTTCTGTCTTCTCCTACGAGCAGTACTTC
cdr3_aa: CASSLTSVFSYEQYF
d_call: NA
v_call: TRBV5-1
clone_size: NA
j_call: TRBJ2-7

cdr3_nt: TGTGCCAGCAGTTTAAACAGGGCCTCTGAAGCTTTCTTT
cdr3_aa: CASSLNRASEAFF
d_call: NA
v_call: TRBV27
clone_size: NA
j_call: TRBJ1-1

cdr3_nt: TGTGCCAGCAGCTTATTCGGGTACGAGCAGTACTTC
cdr3_aa: CASSLFGYEQYF
d_call: NA
v_call: TRBV11-2
clone_size: NA
j_call: TRBJ2-7

cdr3_nt: TGTGCCAGTAGTATAGGAGGCAGGGGGCACGGTATGAACACTGAAGCTTTCTTT
cdr3_aa: CASSIGGRGHGMNTEAFF
d_call: TRBD1
v_call: TRBV19
clone_size: NA
j_call: TRBJ1-1

cdr3_nt: TGCGCCAGCAGCATGGACGACGGGGACACTGAAGCTTTCTTT
cdr3_aa: CASSMDDGDTEAFF
d_call: NA
v_call: TRBV5-1
clone_size: NA
j_call: TRBJ1-1